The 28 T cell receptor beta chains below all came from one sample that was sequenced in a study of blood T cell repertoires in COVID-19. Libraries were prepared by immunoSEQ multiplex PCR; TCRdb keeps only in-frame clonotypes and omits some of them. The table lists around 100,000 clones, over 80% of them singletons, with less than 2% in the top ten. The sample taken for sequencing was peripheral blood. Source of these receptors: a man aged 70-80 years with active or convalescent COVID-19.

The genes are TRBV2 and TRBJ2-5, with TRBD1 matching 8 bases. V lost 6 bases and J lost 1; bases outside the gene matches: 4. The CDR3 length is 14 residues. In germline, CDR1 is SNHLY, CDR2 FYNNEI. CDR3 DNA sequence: TGTGCCAGCAGGAGCGACAGGGGCCAAGAGACCCAGTACTTC. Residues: CASRSDRGQETQYF.

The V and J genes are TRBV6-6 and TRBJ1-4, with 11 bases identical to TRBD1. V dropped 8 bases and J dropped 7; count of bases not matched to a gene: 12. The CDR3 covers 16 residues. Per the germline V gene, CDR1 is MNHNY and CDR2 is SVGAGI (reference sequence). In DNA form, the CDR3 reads TGTGCCAGCTCACCCGGGACAGGGGGGTGGGGTGAAAAACTGTTTTTT. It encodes CASSPGTGGWGEKLFF.

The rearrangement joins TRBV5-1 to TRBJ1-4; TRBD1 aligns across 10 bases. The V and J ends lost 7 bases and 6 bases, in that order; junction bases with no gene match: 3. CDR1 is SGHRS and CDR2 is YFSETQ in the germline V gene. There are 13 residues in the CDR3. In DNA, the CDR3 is TGCGCCAGCCGGGACAGGGGTGATGAAAAACTGTTTTTT. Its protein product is CASRDRGDEKLFF.

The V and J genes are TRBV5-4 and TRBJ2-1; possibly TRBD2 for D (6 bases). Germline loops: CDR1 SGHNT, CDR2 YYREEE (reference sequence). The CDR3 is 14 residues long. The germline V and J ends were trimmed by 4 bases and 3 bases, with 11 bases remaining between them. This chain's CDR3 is CASSGGGIYNEQFF. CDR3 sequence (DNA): TGTGCCAGCAGCGGAGGCGGGATCTACAATGAGCAGTTCTTC.

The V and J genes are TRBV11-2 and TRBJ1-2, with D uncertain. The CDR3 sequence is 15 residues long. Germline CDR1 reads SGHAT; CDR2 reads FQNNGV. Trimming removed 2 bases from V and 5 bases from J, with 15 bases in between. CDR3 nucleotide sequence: TGTGCCAGCAGCTTACCCGGGTCCGGCTTGTATGGCTACACCTTC. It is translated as CASSLPGSGLYGYTF.

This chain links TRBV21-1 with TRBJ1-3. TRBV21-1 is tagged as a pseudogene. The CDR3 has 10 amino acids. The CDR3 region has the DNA TGTGCCAGTCTTGGAAACACCATATATTTT. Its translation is CASLGNTIYF.

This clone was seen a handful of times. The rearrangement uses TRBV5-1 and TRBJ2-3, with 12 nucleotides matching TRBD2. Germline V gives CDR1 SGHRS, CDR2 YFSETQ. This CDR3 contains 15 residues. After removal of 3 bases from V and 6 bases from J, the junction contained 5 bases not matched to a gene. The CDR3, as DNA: TGCGCCAGCAGCTGGAAGGGACTAGCGGGTGATACGCAGTATTTT. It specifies CASSWKGLAGDTQYF.

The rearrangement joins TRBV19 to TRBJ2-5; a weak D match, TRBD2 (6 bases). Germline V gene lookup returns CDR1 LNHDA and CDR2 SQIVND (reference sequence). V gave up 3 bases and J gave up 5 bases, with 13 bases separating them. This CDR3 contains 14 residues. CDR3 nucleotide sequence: TGTGCCAGTAGTATCGGGGGTGGGGGTGAGACCCAGTACTTC. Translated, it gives CASSIGGGGETQYF.

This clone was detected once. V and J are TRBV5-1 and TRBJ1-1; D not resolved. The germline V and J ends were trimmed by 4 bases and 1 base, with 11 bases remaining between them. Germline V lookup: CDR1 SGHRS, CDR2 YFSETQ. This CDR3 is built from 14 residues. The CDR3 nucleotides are TGCGCCAGCAGCCTCGATCCAGGGAACACTGAAGCTTTCTTT. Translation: CASSLDPGNTEAFF.

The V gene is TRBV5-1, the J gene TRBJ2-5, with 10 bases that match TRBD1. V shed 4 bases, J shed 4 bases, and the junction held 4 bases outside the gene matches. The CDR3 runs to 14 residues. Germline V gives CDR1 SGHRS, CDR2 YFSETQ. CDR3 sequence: CASSTGQGGETQYF. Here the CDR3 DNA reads TGCGCCAGCAGCACAGGACAGGGGGGAGAGACCCAGTACTTC. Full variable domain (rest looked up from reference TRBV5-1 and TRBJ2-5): KAGVTQTPRYLIKTRGQQVTLSCSPISGHRSVSWYQQTPGQGLQFLFEYFSETQRNKGNFPGRFSGRQFSNSRSEMNVSTLELGDSALYLCASSTGQGGETQYFGPGTRLLVL.

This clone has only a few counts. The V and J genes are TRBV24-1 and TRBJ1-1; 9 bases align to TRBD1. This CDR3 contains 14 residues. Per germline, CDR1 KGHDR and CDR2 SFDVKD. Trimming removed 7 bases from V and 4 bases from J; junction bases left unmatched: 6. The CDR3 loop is CATRGTGISTEAFF. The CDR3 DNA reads TGTGCCACCAGGGGGACAGGGATAAGCACTGAAGCTTTCTTT.

CDR3 bases: TGTGCCAGCAGGGAGGGACAGGTGAGCTCCTACGAGCAGTACTTC. Its protein is CASREGQVSSYEQYF. The chain links TRBV6-5 to TRBJ2-7, with 8 bases aligning to TRBD1. CDR1 MNHEY and CDR2 SVGAGI come from the germline V gene. J gave up 0 bases and V 6 bases, and 7 bases lay outside the gene matches. This CDR3 contains 15 residues.

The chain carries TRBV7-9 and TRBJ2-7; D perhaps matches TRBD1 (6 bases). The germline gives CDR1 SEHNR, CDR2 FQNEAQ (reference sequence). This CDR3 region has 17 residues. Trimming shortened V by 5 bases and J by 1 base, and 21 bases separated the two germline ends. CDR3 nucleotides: TGTGCCAGCAGCCCCCGCCCAGGGACACGGCCTTCCTACGAGCAGTACTTC. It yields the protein CASSPRPGTRPSYEQYF. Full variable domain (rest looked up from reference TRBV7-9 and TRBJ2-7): DTGVSQNPRHKITKRGQNVTFRCDPISEHNRLYWYRQTLGQGPEFLTYFQNEAQLEKSRLLSDRFSAERPKGSFSTLEIQRTEQGDSAMYLCASSPRPGTRPSYEQYFGPGTRLTVT.

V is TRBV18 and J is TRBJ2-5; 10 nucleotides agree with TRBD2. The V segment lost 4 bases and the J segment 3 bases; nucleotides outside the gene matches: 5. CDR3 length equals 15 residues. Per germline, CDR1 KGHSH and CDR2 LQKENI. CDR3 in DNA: TGTGCCAGCTCACTACTAGCGGGGATAAAAGAGACCCAGTACTTC. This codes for CASSLLAGIKETQYF. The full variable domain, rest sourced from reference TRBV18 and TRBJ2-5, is NAGVMQNPRHLVRRRGQEARLRCSPMKGHSHVYWYRQLPEEGLKFMVYLQKENIIDESGMPKERFSAEFPKEGPSILRIQQVVRGDSAAYFCASSLLAGIKETQYFGPGTRLLVL.

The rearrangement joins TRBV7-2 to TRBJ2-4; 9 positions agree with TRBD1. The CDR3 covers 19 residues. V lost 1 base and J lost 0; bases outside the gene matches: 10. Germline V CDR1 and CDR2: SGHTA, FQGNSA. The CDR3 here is CASSLEGQGGKLAKNIQYF. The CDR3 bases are TGTGCCAGCAGCTTAGAGGGACAGGGAGGGAAACTAGCCAAAAACATTCAGTACTTC.

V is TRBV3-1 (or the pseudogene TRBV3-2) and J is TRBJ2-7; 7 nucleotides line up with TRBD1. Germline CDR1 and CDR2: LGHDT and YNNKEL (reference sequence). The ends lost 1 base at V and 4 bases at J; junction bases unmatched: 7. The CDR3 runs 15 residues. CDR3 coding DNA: TGTGCCAGCAGCCAAGCCGGCAGGGGGAAATACGAGCAGTACTTC. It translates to CASSQAGRGKYEQYF.

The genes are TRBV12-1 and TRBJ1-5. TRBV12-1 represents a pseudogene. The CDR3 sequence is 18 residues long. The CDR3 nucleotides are TGTGCCAGCAGCTCGGGACTCCCAAGGACTGGGCCAAATCAGCCCCAGCATTTT. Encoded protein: CASSSGLPRTGPNQPQHF.

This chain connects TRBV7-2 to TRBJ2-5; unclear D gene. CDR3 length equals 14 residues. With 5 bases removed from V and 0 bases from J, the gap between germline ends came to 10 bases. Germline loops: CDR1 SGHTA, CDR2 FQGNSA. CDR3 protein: CASSPRRYQETQYF. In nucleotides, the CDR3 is TGTGCCAGCAGCCCCAGGCGATACCAAGAGACCCAGTACTTC.

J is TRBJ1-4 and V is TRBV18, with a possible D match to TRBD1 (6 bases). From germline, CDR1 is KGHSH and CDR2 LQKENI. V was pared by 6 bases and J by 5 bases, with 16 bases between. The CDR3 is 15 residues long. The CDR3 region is CASSSFAGANEKLFF. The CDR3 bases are TGTGCCAGCTCGTCTTTTGCAGGGGCAAATGAAAAACTGTTTTTT.

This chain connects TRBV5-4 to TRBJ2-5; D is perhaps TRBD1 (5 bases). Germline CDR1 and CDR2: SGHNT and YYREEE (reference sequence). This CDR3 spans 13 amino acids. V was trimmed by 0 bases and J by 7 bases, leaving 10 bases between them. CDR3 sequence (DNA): TGTGCCAGCAGCTTGGCTGGGGCCGCGACCCAGTACTTC. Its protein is CASSLAGAATQYF.

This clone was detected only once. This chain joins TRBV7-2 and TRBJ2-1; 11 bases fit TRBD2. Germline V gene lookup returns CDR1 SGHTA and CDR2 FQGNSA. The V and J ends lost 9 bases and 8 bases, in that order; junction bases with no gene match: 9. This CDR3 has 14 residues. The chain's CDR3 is CASIISGGAHEQFF. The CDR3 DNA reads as TGTGCCAGTATCATTAGCGGGGGGGCACATGAGCAGTTCTTC.

CDR3 coding DNA: TGTGCCAGTAGTATAGGCGGAACAGGGCTGGGAATGAACACTGAAGCTTTCTTT. Residues: CASSIGGTGLGMNTEAFF. The chain recombines TRBV19 with TRBJ1-1, with D possibly matching TRBD1 (6 bases). This CDR3 contains 18 residues. Trimming took 1 base from V and 0 from J, leaving 18 bases between them. Germline V gene lookup returns CDR1 LNHDA and CDR2 SQIVND (reference sequence). Using reference TRBV19 and TRBJ1-1 for the parts outside the CDR3, the full variable domain is DGGITQSPKYLFRKEGQNVTLSCEQNLNHDAMYWYRQDPGQGLRLIYYSQIVNDFQKGDIAEGYSVSREKKESFPLTVTSAQKNPTAFYLCASSIGGTGLGMNTEAFFGQGTRLTVV.

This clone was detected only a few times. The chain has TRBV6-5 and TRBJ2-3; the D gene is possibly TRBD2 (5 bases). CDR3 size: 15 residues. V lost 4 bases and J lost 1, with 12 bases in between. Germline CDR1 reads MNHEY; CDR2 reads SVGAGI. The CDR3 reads CASSLGGSGTDTQYF. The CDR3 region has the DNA TGTGCCAGCAGTTTAGGCGGGTCAGGCACAGATACGCAGTATTTT.

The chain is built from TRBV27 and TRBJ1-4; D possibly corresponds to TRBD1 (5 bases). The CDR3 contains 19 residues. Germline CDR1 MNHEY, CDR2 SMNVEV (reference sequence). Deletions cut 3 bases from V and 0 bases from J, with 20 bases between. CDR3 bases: TGTGCCAGCAGTTTGACAGCTCCCTTGGCTCCAGCAACTAATGAAAAACTGTTTTTT. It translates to CASSLTAPLAPATNEKLFF. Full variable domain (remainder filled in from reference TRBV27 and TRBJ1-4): EAQVTQNPRYLITVTGKKLTVTCSQNMNHEYMSWYRQDPGLGLRQIYYSMNVEVTDKGDVPEGYKVSRKEKRNFPLILESPSPNQTSLYFCASSLTAPLAPATNEKLFFGSGTQLSVL.

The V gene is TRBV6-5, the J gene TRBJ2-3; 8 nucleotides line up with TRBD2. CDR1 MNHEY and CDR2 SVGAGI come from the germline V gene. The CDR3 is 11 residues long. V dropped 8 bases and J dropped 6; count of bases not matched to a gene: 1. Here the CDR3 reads CASRLADTQYF. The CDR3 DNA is TGTGCCAGCCGACTAGCGGATACGCAGTATTTT.

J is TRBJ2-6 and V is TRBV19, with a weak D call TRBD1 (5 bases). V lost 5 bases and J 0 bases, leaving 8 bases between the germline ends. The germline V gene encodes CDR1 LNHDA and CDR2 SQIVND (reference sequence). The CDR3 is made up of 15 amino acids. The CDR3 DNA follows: TGTGCCAGTAGTGTCGACAGCTCTGGGGCCAACGTCCTGACTTTC. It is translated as CASSVDSSGANVLTF.

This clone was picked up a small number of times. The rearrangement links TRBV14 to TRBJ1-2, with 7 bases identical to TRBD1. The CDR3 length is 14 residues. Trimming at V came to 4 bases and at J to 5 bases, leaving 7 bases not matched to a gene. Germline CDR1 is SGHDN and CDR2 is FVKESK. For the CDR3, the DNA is TGTGCCAGCAGCCCGGGACAGAACCTATATGGCTACACCTTC. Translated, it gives CASSPGQNLYGYTF.

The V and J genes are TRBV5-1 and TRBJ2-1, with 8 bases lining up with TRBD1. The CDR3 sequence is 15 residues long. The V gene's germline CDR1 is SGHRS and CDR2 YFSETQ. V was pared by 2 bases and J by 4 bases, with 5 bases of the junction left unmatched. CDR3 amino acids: CASSLSGQGYNEQFF. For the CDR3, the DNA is TGCGCCAGCAGCTTATCCGGACAGGGTTACAATGAGCAGTTCTTC.